The 6 T cell receptor beta chains presented below share a single source sample, sequenced in a study of blood T cell repertoires in COVID-19. The table came from immunoSEQ multiplex PCR; TCRdb's copy has only in-frame clones and leaves some out. The sample holds about 220,000 clones, 65% to 90% seen once. The sample taken for sequencing was peripheral blood. All receptors come from a woman in her seventies with COVID-19, enrolled during active disease.

For the CDR3, the DNA is TGTGCCAGCAGCCAAGGGTCTAGCCCAGTTTACAATGAGCAGTTCTTC. Its protein product is CASSQGSSPVYNEQFF. The chain has TRBV14 and TRBJ2-1; D is possibly TRBD2 (5 bases). Germline V gene data show CDR1 as SGHDN and CDR2 as FVKESK. The CDR3 covers 16 residues. V lost 1 base and J 4 bases, leaving 14 bases between the germline ends.

The V gene is TRBV5-5, the J gene TRBJ1-1, with D hard to call. The length of the CDR3 is 16 residues. V was clipped by 2 bases and J by 0 bases, with 14 bases between them. From germline, CDR1 is SGHKS and CDR2 YYEKEE (reference sequence). The CDR3 region is CASSFLRAPMNTEAFF. The DNA for the CDR3 is TGTGCCAGCAGCTTCTTGCGGGCTCCGATGAACACTGAAGCTTTCTTT. The full variable domain, with the rest looked up from reference TRBV5-5 and TRBJ1-1, is DAGVTQSPTHLIKTRGQQVTLRCSPISGHKSVSWYQQVLGQGPQFIFQYYEKEERGRGNFPDRFSARQFPNYSSELNVNALLLGDSALYLCASSFLRAPMNTEAFFGQGTRLTVV.

This CDR3 reads CASDRDHYSNQPQHF. CDR3 nucleotides: TGTGCCAGCGACAGGGATCATTATAGCAATCAGCCCCAGCATTTT. The V gene is TRBV19, the J gene TRBJ1-5; 7 bases match TRBD1. The CDR3 is made up of 15 amino acids. Germline V CDR1 and CDR2: LNHDA, SQIVND (reference sequence). Unmatched junction bases numbered 8, after V lost 9 bases and J lost 0 bases.

This clone was seen only a few times. The chain uses TRBV19 and TRBJ1-5, with 7 nucleotides matching TRBD1. The germline V gene encodes CDR1 LNHDA and CDR2 SQIVND (reference sequence). This CDR3 comprises 15 residues. J was trimmed by 2 bases and V by 5 bases; bases with no gene match: 6. The CDR3 DNA follows: TGTGCCAGTAGTTTTTCCGGACAGGGCAATCAGCCCCAGCATTTT. Amino acid sequence: CASSFSGQGNQPQHF. The variable domain in full, with the rest retrieved from reference TRBV19 and TRBJ1-5, is DGGITQSPKYLFRKEGQNVTLSCEQNLNHDAMYWYRQDPGQGLRLIYYSQIVNDFQKGDIAEGYSVSREKKESFPLTVTSAQKNPTAFYLCASSFSGQGNQPQHFGDGTRLSIL.

The chain is built from TRBV11-2 and TRBJ2-7, with D perhaps matching TRBD2 (6 bases). CDR1 SGHAT and CDR2 FQNNGV come from the germline V gene. Trimming took off 2 bases at V and 3 bases at J, with 14 bases between the two ends. The CDR3 spans 15 residues. The CDR3 nucleotides are TGTGCCAGCAGCTTACAGCGGGTGAACAACTACGAGCAGTACTTC. It yields the protein CASSLQRVNNYEQYF.

This rearrangement joins TRBV19 to TRBJ2-7, with 8 nucleotides matching TRBD1. Germline assignment: CDR1 LNHDA and CDR2 SQIVND (reference sequence). Losses at the gene ends were 7 bases for V and 1 base for J; bases not matched to a gene: 9. The CDR3 length is 15 residues. CDR3 protein: CASKGGTGYSYEQYF. The CDR3, as DNA: TGTGCCAGTAAGGGTGGGACAGGTTATTCCTACGAGCAGTACTTC.